The clone carrying this T cell receptor (beta chain) was seen ten or more times. No antigen is known for it. The sample belongs to a study of CD8 T cells in ankylosing spondylitis. Findings of the study overall: Some of these motif variants have turned up before, in reports on reactive arthritis synovial fluid and blood. Seemingly distinctive of ankylosing spondylitis blood was a TCR beta motif formed by eight highly homologous variants. In ankylosing spondylitis patients, matched synovial fluid reportedly showed significant enrichment of disease-linked clones.

The V and J ends lost 0 bases and 9 bases, in that order; junction bases with no gene match: 5. There are 14 residues in the CDR3. CDR1 is DFQATT, CDR2 SNEGSKA, per germline (reference sequence). Each CDR3 protein gets one entry after TCRdb re-called the 5' RACE reads with MiXCR. The data show under 850,000 distinct CDR3 sequences, roughly 19% seen once. The TCR sequence derives from a male donor with ankylosing spondylitis. What was sequenced was blood, either unsorted or a sorted T cell fraction (not recorded which). The chain recombines TRBV20-1 with TRBJ1-6; TRBD1 matches 7 bases. CDR3 loop: CSARDSGQSSPLHF. The CDR3 DNA reads as TGCAGTGCTAGAGATTCGGGACAGAGTTCACCCCTCCACTTT.